The rows below give T cell receptor beta chains drawn from one sample of a study of cytomegalovirus exposure and HLA in healthy donors. Clones were sequenced by immunoSEQ multiplex PCR, and TCRdb holds only the in-frame ones, with some missing. Here the sample spans approximately 280,000 clones, more than 80% being singletons. Sequences were obtained from PBMCs. The origin of the receptors is a man aged 40-50 years in good health and CMV-seropositive. CDR3s include the opening cysteine and the closing phenylalanine or tryptophan. The D gene is left open where the match is weak. Where a row states a size, it is once, few, many or the class of an expanded clone; other rows omit it.

V gene	clone size	J gene	D gene	CDR3 DNA	CDR3 protein
TRBV5-6	.	TRBJ2-6	.	TGTGCCAGCAGCTTGGGGGGGCCCACTGGGGCCAACGTCCTGACTTTC	CASSLGGPTGANVLTF
TRBV18	.	TRBJ1-5	TRBD1	TGTGCCAGCTCCGATCCGGGACAGGGGGCAAATCAGCCCCAGCATTTT	CASSDPGQGANQPQHF
TRBV25-1	once	TRBJ2-7	.	TGTGCCAGCAGTGCCAAACTCGGACAGAACTACGAGCAGTACTTC	CASSAKLGQNYEQYF
TRBV19	.	TRBJ1-6	TRBD1	TGTGCCAGTGGTTATCAGGGGGCAAATTCACCCCTCCACTTT	CASGYQGANSPLHF
TRBV25-1	once	TRBJ2-1	TRBD2	TGTGCCAGCAGTGAGATTAGCGGGAATGGGTATGAGCAGTTCTTC	CASSEISGNGYEQFF
TRBV30	.	TRBJ2-5	.	TGTGCCTGGAGTGTGGTACGGGAGACCCAGTACTTC	CAWSVVRETQYF
TRBV9	.	TRBJ2-7	TRBD1	TGTGCCAGCAGCGGGGGCACAGGGGGAAACTCCTACGAGCAGTACTTC	CASSGGTGGNSYEQYF
TRBV5-1	.	TRBJ1-5	.	TGCGCCAGCCGGACGACAGCTAATAGCAATCAGCCCCAGCATTTT	CASRTTANSNQPQHF
TRBV5-1	.	TRBJ2-3	TRBD1	TGCGCCAGCAGCCCGCGGACAGGGGCACGATCAGATACGCAGTATTTT	CASSPRTGARSDTQYF
TRBV7-9	once	TRBJ2-7	.	TGTGCCAGCAGCGATACGGCCGCCGGGGGCGAGCAGTACTTC	CASSDTAAGGEQYF
TRBV18	.	TRBJ1-1	TRBD1	TGTGCCAGCTCACCACCACCAGGGGGAACTGAAGCTTTCTTT	CASSPPPGGTEAFF
TRBV27	.	TRBJ1-4	.	TGTGCCAGCAGTTTAACAGGATCCGGAAATGAAAAACTGTTTTTT	CASSLTGSGNEKLFF
TRBV7-6	.	TRBJ2-5	.	TGTGCCAGCAGCTTTGGTGCGGAGACCCAGTACTTC	CASSFGAETQYF
TRBV19	once	TRBJ2-5	.	TGTGCCAGTAGTATAACCCCGGGGTCGACGGGCGAGACCCAGTACTTC	CASSITPGSTGETQYF
TRBV25-1	few	TRBJ1-1	.	TGTGCCAGCAGTGGACCGGACATGAACACTGAAGCTTTCTTT	CASSGPDMNTEAFF
TRBV5-1	.	TRBJ2-7	.	TGCGCCAGCAGCTGGGGCCGGTACGAGCAGTACTTC	CASSWGRYEQYF
TRBV5-1	.	TRBJ2-5	TRBD2	TGCGCCAGCAGCTTGGCCGGGAGGGGGTCGAGTCAAGAGACCCAGTACTTC	CASSLAGRGSSQETQYF
TRBV5-1	.	TRBJ1-3	.	TGCGCCAGCAGCAGAGGGTCGGATGTAAACACCATATATTTT	CASSRGSDVNTIYF
TRBV5-1	.	TRBJ2-7	TRBD1	TGCGCCAGCAGCTCACAGGGGAAAGAGCAGTACTTC	CASSSQGKEQYF
TRBV28	.	TRBJ2-3	TRBD2	TGTGCCAGCAGCCACAGACTAGCGGGAGTATTCACAGATACGCAGTATTTT	CASSHRLAGVFTDTQYF
TRBV7-9	.	TRBJ2-5	.	TGTGCCAGCACCCCTTCGTCCCGTTTCCAAGAGACCCAGTACTTC	CASTPSSRFQETQYF
TRBV6-5	.	TRBJ1-3	TRBD1	TGTGCCAGCGTCAAACAGGGGGCGGGTGGAAACACCATATATTTT	CASVKQGAGGNTIYF
TRBV6-6	.	TRBJ1-2	.	TGTGCCAGCAGTCCCGAGGACAGTCTATTTTCCTATGGCTACACCTTC	CASSPEDSLFSYGYTF
TRBV23-1	.	TRBJ1-5	.	TGCGCCAGCAGTCACGGGCAGGGCCGGGAGGCCCAGCATTTT	CASSHGQGREAQHF